The 2 T cell receptor beta chains below were found in one sample sequenced in a study of post-analysis software for immune sequencing data. Study results and caveats: Higher frequency in patients than in controls was seen for roughly 5 TRBV segments, with TRBV5-6, TRBV5-1 and TRBV20-1 among them.

Presence of unique molecular identifiers characterized the TCR beta cDNA libraries. MiXCR, run by TCRdb on the PCR reads, gives a single entry per CDR3 protein. The table shows about half a million distinct CDR3 sequences, with 45% occurring only once. These receptors have no identified antigens. Sequencing was performed on blood. The receptors here all came from a girl aged 5-17 years with multiple sclerosis.

The chain recombines TRBV6-6 with TRBJ1-5, with a weak D call TRBD1 (5 bases). The CDR3 runs 16 residues. Germline values: CDR1 MNHNY, CDR2 SVGAGI (reference sequence). The ends were cut back, 2 bases at V and 4 bases at J, with 15 bases in the middle. The CDR3: CASSYRWQGGNQPQHF. Here the CDR3 DNA reads TGTGCCAGCAGTTACAGATGGCAGGGAGGAAATCAGCCCCAGCATTTT.

This clonotype was picked up a small number of times. This sequence joins TRBV5-1 and TRBJ2-1; 10 bases agree with TRBD2. Losses at the gene ends were 0 bases for V and 0 bases for J; bases not matched to a gene: 6. The CDR3 is 18 residues long. Germline CDR1 reads SGHRS; CDR2 reads YFSETQ. CDR3 in amino acids: CASSLESGRASSYNEQFF. Here the CDR3 DNA reads TGCGCCAGCAGCTTGGAAAGCGGGAGGGCCAGCTCCTACAATGAGCAGTTCTTC.